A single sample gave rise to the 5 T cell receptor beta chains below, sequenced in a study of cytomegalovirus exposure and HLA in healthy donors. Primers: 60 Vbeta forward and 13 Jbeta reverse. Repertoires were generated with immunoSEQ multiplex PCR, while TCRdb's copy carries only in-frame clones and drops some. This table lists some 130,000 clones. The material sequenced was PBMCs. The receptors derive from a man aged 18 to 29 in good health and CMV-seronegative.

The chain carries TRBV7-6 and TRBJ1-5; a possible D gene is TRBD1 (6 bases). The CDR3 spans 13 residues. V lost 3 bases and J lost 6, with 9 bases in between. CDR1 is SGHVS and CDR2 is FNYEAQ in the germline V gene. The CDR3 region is CASSLGTSQPQHF. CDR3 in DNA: TGTGCCAGCAGCTTGGGGACATCTCAGCCCCAGCATTTT.

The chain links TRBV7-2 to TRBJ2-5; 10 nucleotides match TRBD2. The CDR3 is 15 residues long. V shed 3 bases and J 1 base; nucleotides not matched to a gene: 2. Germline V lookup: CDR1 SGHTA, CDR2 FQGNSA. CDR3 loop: CASSFTSGAQETQYF. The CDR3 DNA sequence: TGTGCCAGCAGCTTTACTAGCGGGGCCCAAGAGACCCAGTACTTC. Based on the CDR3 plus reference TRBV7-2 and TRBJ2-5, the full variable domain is GAGVSQSPSNKVTEKGKDVELRCDPISGHTALYWYRQSLGQGLEFLIYFQGNSAPDKSGLPSDRFSAERTGGSVSTLTIQRTQQEDSAVYLCASSFTSGAQETQYFGPGTRLLVL.

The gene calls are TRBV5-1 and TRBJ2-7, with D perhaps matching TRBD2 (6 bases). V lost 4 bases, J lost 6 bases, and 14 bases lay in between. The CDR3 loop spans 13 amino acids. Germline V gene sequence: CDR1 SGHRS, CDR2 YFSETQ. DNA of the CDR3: TGCGCCAGCAGCCAGGGACTCCCTGGCGAGCAGTACTTC. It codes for CASSQGLPGEQYF.

CDR3 in amino acids: CASSPSDRINEAFF. The CDR3 DNA follows: TGTGCCAGCAGCCCGTCGGACAGGATAAATGAAGCTTTCTTT. The genes are TRBV28 and TRBJ1-1, with TRBD1 identical over 7 bases. CDR1 MDHEN and CDR2 SYDVKM come from the germline V gene. The CDR3 length is 14 residues. Losses at the gene ends were 6 bases for V and 7 bases for J; bases not matched to a gene: 11.

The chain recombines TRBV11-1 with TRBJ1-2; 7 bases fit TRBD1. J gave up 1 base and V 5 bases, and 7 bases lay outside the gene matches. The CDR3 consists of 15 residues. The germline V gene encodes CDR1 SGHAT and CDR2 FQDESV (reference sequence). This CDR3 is CASSRGTADNYGYTF. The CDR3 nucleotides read TGTGCCAGCAGCCGCGGGACAGCCGATAACTATGGCTACACCTTC.